Below, one T cell receptor (beta chain) is given with its context. What it binds is not known. It was with 60 Vbeta and 13 Jbeta primers that the PCR ran. Profiled with immunoSEQ multiplex PCR; TCRdb holds only in-frame clones, not every one. Of 120,000 to 150,000 clones listed, about three quarters are singletons. The source of the sample is a study of cytomegalovirus exposure and HLA in healthy donors. As for the study in general: Inside one of the first data releases sat 80 million to 95 million unique TCRs taken from HLA-typed donors.

The CDR3 has 14 residues. With 5 bases removed from V and 5 bases from J, the gap between germline ends came to 15 bases. Germline V gene lookup returns CDR1 LNHDA and CDR2 SQIVND (reference sequence). Study-wide results and limits: Clonal expansion was found to be greater in HLA-associated TCR beta chains than in equally common others in a later analysis. It was confirmed in vitro that a few of the CMV-associated chains were specific for CMV antigens. Associated with cytomegalovirus, according to the listing, were around 160 TCR beta chains.

The source of this sequence is a young man in good health and CMV-seronegative. The specimen sequenced was PBMCs. The rearrangement uses TRBV19 and TRBJ1-1, with D possibly TRBD1 on 6 matching bases. In DNA, the CDR3 is TGTGCCAGTAGTGAAACAGGGTCGGCTACTGAAGCTTTCTTT. Translated, it gives CASSETGSATEAFF.